The 13 T cell receptor beta chains reported below all come from one sample, sequenced in a study of shared clonotypes between healthy human individuals. Generated by immunoSEQ multiplex PCR, the TCRdb table keeps only in-frame clones and is missing some. There are 110,000 or so clones in the sample; about two thirds occur only once, and under 30% lies in the top ten. Input material: memory CD8+ T cells sorted from blood. The subset denotes: CD45RO+ cells pooled with CCR7-negative TemRA cells. The receptors here all came from a woman aged 30 to 39 in good health.

The rearrangement links TRBV7-9 to TRBJ1-1; 7 nucleotides match TRBD1. V shed 1 base, J shed 2 bases, and the junction held 1 base outside the gene matches. This CDR3 contains 14 residues. Germline V CDR1 and CDR2: SEHNR, FQNEAQ (reference sequence). The CDR3 sequence: CASSLDRGNTEAFF. CDR3 DNA sequence: TGTGCCAGCAGCTTAGACAGGGGAAACACTGAAGCTTTCTTT.

The rearrangement links TRBV10-2 to TRBJ2-2, with 10 bases identical to TRBD1. Trimming at V came to 7 bases and at J to 4 bases, leaving 3 bases not matched to a gene. Germline CDR1 reads WSHSY; CDR2 reads SAAADI. This CDR3 has 14 residues. The chain's CDR3 is CASTGQGGTGELFF. The CDR3 DNA sequence: TGCGCCAGCACCGGACAGGGGGGCACCGGGGAGCTGTTTTTT.

This clone was seen at least ten times. The chain recombines TRBV4-2 with TRBJ2-1; D is unresolved. Looked up from germline, CDR1 is LGHNA and CDR2 is YNFKEQ. This CDR3 has 15 residues. Trimming pared 0 bases from V and 0 bases from J, leaving 6 bases between. The CDR3 protein is CASSQEASSYNEQFF. The CDR3 DNA sequence: TGTGCCAGCAGCCAAGAAGCGAGCTCCTACAATGAGCAGTTCTTC.

The CDR3 bases are TGTGCCAGCAGCTTACCGACAGGGAACACTGAAGCTTTCTTT. Translating it yields CASSLPTGNTEAFF. The genes are TRBV7-8 and TRBJ1-1; D is perhaps TRBD1 (6 bases). CDR3 size: 14 residues. Per the germline V gene, CDR1 is SGHVS and CDR2 is FQNEAQ. V shed 2 bases and J shed 1 base, with 8 bases lying between them. Together with reference TRBV7-8 and TRBJ1-1, the CDR3 gives the full variable domain: GAGVSQSPRYKVAKRGQDVALRCDPISGHVSLFWYQQALGQGPEFLTYFQNEAQLDKSGLPSDRFFAERPEGSVSTLKIQRTQQEDSAVYLCASSLPTGNTEAFFGQGTRLTVV.

The chain uses TRBV18 and TRBJ2-7; TRBD1 matches 8 bases. CDR1 is KGHSH and CDR2 is LQKENI in the germline V gene. Germline trimming cut 4 bases from V and 2 bases from J; bases unmatched to any gene: 13. The CDR3 spans 17 residues. The CDR3: CASSQNRQGLMAYEQYF. CDR3 in DNA: TGTGCCAGCTCACAGAATAGACAGGGGTTGATGGCCTACGAGCAGTACTTC.

The V and J genes are TRBV27 and TRBJ2-7; D is tentatively TRBD1 or TRBD2 (5 bases each). This CDR3 is built from 14 residues. From germline, CDR1 is MNHEY and CDR2 SMNVEV (reference sequence). Trimming took off 9 bases at V and 0 bases at J, with 15 bases between the two ends. The CDR3 region is CASRTLGGSYEQYF. The CDR3, as DNA: TGTGCCAGTCGGACCCTTGGGGGCTCCTACGAGCAGTACTTC.

The chain uses TRBV28 and TRBJ2-1; 10 bases line up with TRBD1. CDR3 size: 16 residues. Trimming removed 5 bases from V and 4 bases from J; junction bases left unmatched: 8. The germline CDR1 and CDR2 sequences are MDHEN and SYDVKM. The DNA for the CDR3 is TGTGCCAGCAGTGCCTCGGGACAGGGGATATACAATGAGCAGTTCTTC. This encodes CASSASGQGIYNEQFF.

The chain has TRBV15 and TRBJ1-2, with D unclear. Germline values: CDR1 LNHNV, CDR2 YYDKDF (reference sequence). The CDR3 is 13 residues long. The V end was cut by 5 bases, the J end by 0 bases, with 7 bases between. The CDR3 region has the DNA TGTGCCACCAGCGACGGTACTAACTATGGCTACACCTTC. Protein sequence: CATSDGTNYGYTF.

This clone was observed a handful of times. The chain uses TRBV5-8 and TRBJ2-1; 9 bases are a match to TRBD2. The CDR3 length is 16 residues. The J segment lost 6 bases and the V segment lost 4 bases, leaving 11 bases of the junction unmatched. Looked up from germline, CDR1 is SGHTS and CDR2 is YDEGEE. The DNA for the CDR3 is TGTGCCAGCAGCGCCGATAGCGGGAGAGTCGGCAATGAGCAGTTCTTC. It translates to CASSADSGRVGNEQFF.

This sequence joins TRBV5-4 and TRBJ1-1; 9 bases are a match to TRBD1. V trimming: 2 bases; J trimming: 5 bases; junction bases outside the gene matches: 7. The CDR3 length is 15 residues. The V gene's germline CDR1 is SGHNT and CDR2 YYREEE (reference sequence). The CDR3 DNA follows: TGTGCCAGCAGCTTACCGGGACAGGGCAGGACTGAAGCTTTCTTT. Amino acid sequence: CASSLPGQGRTEAFF.

The chain links TRBV19 to TRBJ1-2; D unresolved. The germline V and J ends were trimmed by 10 bases and 4 bases, with 16 bases remaining between them. CDR1 LNHDA and CDR2 SQIVND come from the germline V gene (reference sequence). CDR3 size: 13 residues. The CDR3 coding sequence is TGTGCCACTTACGACGGAGGCTTCTATGGCTACACCTTC. The encoded protein is CATYDGGFYGYTF.

The J gene is TRBJ2-5, the V gene TRBV10-2; the D is unclear. This CDR3 comprises 12 residues. Germline loops: CDR1 WSHSY, CDR2 SAAADI. V was cut by 5 bases and J by 8 bases, with 12 bases left in between. CDR3 sequence reads: CASSSEWATQYF. Here the CDR3 DNA reads TGCGCCAGCAGTTCCGAATGGGCCACCCAGTACTTC.

This chain links TRBV10-3 with TRBJ2-7; no clear D. Germline CDR1 ENHRY, CDR2 SYGVKD. The CDR3 extends over 15 amino acids. Deletions cut 0 bases from V and 5 bases from J, with 14 bases between. CDR3 coding DNA: TGTGCCATCAGTGAGTCATCGGAAGCGTTCGACGAGCAGTACTTC. Amino acid sequence: CAISESSEAFDEQYF.